This TCR beta chain was recovered during a study of blood T cell repertoires in COVID-19. Study details: The United States, Italy and Spain provided the acute and convalescent COVID-19 samples. T cells, B-cell-depleted T cells, or PBMCs provided the cDNA or gDNA that served as material.

Germline-derived CDR1 and CDR2 are SEHNR and FQNEAQ (reference sequence). V lost 6 bases, J lost 4 bases, and 15 bases lay in between. CDR3 length equals 14 residues. Sequencing was performed with immunoSEQ multiplex PCR; in TCRdb, only in-frame clones are kept and a portion is missing. This sample has 110,000 to 150,000 clones, with about three quarters found just once. The chain uses TRBV7-9 and TRBJ2-5, with D unclear. The sample comprised peripheral blood. This TCR was recovered from a woman between 55 and 75 years old with acute or convalescent COVID-19. CDR3 in amino acids: CASSSPFRRETQYF. The CDR3 coding sequence is TGTGCCAGCAGTTCACCTTTCAGGCGAGAGACCCAGTACTTC.